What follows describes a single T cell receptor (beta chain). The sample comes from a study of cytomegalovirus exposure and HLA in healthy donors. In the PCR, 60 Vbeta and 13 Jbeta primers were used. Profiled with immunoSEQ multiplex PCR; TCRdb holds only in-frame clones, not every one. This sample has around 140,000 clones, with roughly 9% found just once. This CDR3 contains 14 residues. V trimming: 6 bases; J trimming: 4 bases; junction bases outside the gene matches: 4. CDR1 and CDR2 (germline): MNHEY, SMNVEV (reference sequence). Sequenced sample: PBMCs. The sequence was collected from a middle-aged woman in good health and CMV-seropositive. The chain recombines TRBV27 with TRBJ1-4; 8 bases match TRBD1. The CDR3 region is CASRRGQDNEKLFF. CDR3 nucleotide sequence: TGTGCCAGCAGGAGGGGACAGGATAATGAAAAACTGTTTTTT.